This T cell receptor (beta chain) derives from a study of vaccination and CD4 T cells after COVID-19 (dated by TCRdb to between 2022 and 2023). In terms of the full investigation: SARS-CoV-2 positivity had been established in the convalescent patients by nasal swab PCR, and mild disease was recorded in nine of these patients and severe disease in one. Post-COVID blood samples from convalescent patients were collected a median of about 110 days after diagnosis, with a range of roughly 35 to 161 days. Participants got two doses of the Pfizer-BioNTech BNT162b2 vaccine (n=8) or two doses of the Moderna mRNA-1273 vaccine (n=2). Six males and four females were included in the convalescent cohort, with two Hispanic individuals, seven Caucasians, two Asians and one multiracial person represented. Post-vaccine blood samples were taken a median of roughly 75 days after the second vaccine dose, with a range of roughly 13 to 250 days. In 10 COVID-19 convalescent patients and 4 infection-naive healthy vaccine recipients, the spike-specific CD4+ TCR repertoire before mRNA vaccination was compared with the repertoire after mRNA vaccination.

Libraries were built with PCR. Instrument on record: Illumina iSeq 100. Turning to the authors' computational methods: Non-productive sequences were filtered out, and CDR3s that did not start with C, did not end with F or W, or were shorter than 7 amino acids were discarded. CDR3 homology was assessed with Levenshtein distances (stringdist) and unrooted phylogenetic trees (ape) in R version 3.6.1. TCRdb took the public reads, trimmed them with fastp at Q25, ran MiXCR for clone calling and kept in-frame beta chains. A single entry per CDR3 protein holds the most common genes and DNA from its merged rows. These V and J calls are TCRdb output, not the study's own analysis. The sample profile shows about 15,000 distinct CDR3 sequences; 69% of them were found once. The ten largest clonotypes hold around 1.2% of the sample. Trimming takes 4 bases from V and 1 base from J, and the germline ends sit 13 bases apart. Including the terminal cysteine and phenylalanine, the CDR3 comprises 15 residues. Of the read, only the CDR3 DNA is kept; its 45 bases are in frame from base 1. The germline V gene sets CDR1 to MDHEN and CDR2 to SYDVKM.

In regard to this clonotype: No antigen is known for it. Qualities for individual bases were not recorded, and no much larger clone is one base off.

The convalescent patients' positive SARS-CoV-2 PCR tests fell between March and December 2020, which was before the Alpha, Beta and Delta variants emerged in the United States. Ficoll-Paque Plus gradient centrifugation was used to isolate PBMCs from whole blood, and the isolated PBMCs were then either used fresh or cryopreserved at -140C. The study at large found these results: Among the post-vaccine SARS-CoV-2-reactive clones in convalescent patients, a median 86.3% showed up only after vaccination, which suggests vaccine-specific priming. The median number of SARS-CoV-2-reactive clonotypes rose from around 21 after infection to some 40 after vaccination, but the change was not significant. The study included relatively few convalescent patients and did not analyze early timepoints after natural infection. In convalescent patients, nearly all vaccine-specific clones (304 of 307) were found to be mono-reactive for SARS-CoV-2 spike rather than cross-reactive with common cold coronaviruses.

The sequencing used CD4+ T cells from blood, collected after SARS-CoV-2 vaccination. The origin of this receptor is a human donor who had recovered from COVID-19. The chain is assembled from TRBV28 and TRBJ1-1; the D gene remains uncertain. CDR3 region: CASSSPTQWNTEAFF. The DNA sequence is TGTGCCAGCAGTTCACCGACACAATGGAACACTGAAGCTTTCTTT.